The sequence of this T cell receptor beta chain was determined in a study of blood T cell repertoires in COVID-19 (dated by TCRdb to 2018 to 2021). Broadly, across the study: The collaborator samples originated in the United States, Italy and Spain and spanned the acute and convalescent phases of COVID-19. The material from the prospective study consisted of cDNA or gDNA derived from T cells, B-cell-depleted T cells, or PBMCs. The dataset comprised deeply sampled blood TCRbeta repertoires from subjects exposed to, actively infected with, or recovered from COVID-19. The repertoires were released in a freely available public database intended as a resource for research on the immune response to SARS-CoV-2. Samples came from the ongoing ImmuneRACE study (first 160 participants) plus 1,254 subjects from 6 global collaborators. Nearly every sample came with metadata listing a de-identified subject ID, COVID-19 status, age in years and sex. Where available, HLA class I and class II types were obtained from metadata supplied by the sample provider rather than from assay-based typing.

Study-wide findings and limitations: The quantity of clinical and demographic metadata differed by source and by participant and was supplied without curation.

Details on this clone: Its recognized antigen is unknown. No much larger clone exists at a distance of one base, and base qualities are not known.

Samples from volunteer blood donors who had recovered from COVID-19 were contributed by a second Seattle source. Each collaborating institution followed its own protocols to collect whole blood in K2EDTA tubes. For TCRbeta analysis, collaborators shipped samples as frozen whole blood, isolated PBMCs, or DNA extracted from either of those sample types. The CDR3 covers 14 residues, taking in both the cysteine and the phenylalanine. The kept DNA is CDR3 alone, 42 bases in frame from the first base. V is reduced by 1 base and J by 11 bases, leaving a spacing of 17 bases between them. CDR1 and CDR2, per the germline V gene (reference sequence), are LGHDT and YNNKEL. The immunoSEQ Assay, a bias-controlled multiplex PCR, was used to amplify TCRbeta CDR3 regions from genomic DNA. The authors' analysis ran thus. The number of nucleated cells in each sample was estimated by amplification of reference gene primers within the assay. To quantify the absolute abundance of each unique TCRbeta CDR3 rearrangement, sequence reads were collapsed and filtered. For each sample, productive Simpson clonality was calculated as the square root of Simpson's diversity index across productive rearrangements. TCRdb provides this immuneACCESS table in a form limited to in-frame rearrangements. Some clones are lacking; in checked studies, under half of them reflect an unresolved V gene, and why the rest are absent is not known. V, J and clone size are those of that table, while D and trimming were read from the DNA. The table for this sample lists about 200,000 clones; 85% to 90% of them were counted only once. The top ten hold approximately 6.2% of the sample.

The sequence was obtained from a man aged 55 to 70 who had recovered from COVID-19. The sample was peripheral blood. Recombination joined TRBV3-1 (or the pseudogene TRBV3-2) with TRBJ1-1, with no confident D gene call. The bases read TGTGCCAGCAGCCAAGTAGTCGCGGTGGATAGGGCTTTCTTT. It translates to CASSQVVAVDRAFF.